This TCR beta chain was observed in a study of T cells in Graves' hyperthyroidism and ophthalmopathy. Study-wide findings and caveats: Most thyroid clonotypes expanded above 0.001 were also detected in blood.

The CDR3 has 13 amino acids. Germline V CDR1 and CDR2: SGHAT, FQNNGV. Trimming took off 5 bases at V and 1 base at J, with 8 bases between the two ends. The CDR3 regions of TCR beta were amplified from RNA transcripts. The HTBI primer set drove a first-round RT-PCR of the TCR CDR3. TCRdb reanalysed the multiplex PCR reads using MiXCR and keeps one entry per CDR3 protein. This table holds some 350,000 distinct CDR3 sequences, approximately 13% found once. Subjects with ophthalmopathy showed a Clinical Activity Score no lower than 3, a NOSPECS grade no lower than 4, and a duration shorter than 3 months. Uncontrolled infection, other autoimmune disease, pregnancy or lactation excluded patients. Based on clinical symptoms, serum thyroxine and TRAb, thyroid ultrasound and orbital computed tomography, diagnoses were reached. The table lists this clonotype with many counts. Its target is unknown.

The J gene is TRBJ1-1, the V gene TRBV11-2; D is perhaps TRBD1 (6 bases). The sample taken for sequencing was blood. This receptor was identified in a middle-aged woman with Graves' ophthalmopathy. CDR3 sequence reads: CASSPTGNTEAFF. In DNA, the CDR3 is TGTGCCAGCAGCCCGACAGGGAACACTGAAGCTTTCTTT.